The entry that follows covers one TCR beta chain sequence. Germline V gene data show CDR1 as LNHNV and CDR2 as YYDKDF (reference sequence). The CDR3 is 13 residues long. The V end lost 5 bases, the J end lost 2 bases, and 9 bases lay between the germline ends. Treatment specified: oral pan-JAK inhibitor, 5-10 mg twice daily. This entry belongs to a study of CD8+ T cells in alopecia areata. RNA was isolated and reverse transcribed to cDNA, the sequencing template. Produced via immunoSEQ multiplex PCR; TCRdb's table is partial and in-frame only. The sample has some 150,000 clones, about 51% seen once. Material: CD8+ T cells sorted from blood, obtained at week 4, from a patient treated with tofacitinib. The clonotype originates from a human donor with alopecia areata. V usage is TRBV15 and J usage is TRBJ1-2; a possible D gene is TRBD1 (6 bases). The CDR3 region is CATSEGGNYGYTF. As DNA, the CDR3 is TGTGCCACCAGCGAAGGGGGGAACTATGGCTACACCTTC.